Each of the 4 T cell receptor beta chains below was sequenced from the same sample in a study of T cells expressing NK-cell markers. TCRdb reprocessed the 5' RACE reads and stores each CDR3 protein as one record, lacking DNA. This sample's table reports a few hundred thousand distinct CDR3 sequences. Specimen: blood T cells: a sorted CD56 or NKG2C T cell subset, CD4+ or CD8+ T cells, or bulk PBMC T cells (not recorded which). These receptors were obtained from a man between 18 and 29 years old in good health.

The rearrangement links TRBV27 to TRBJ1-5; TCRdb names TRBD1, which stays unverified in the absence of DNA. The CDR3 covers 14 residues. The germline V gene encodes CDR1 MNHEY and CDR2 SMNVEV (reference sequence). CDR3: CASSPNSGVQPQHF.

This chain joins TRBV29-1 and TRBJ2-2; the D gene TCRdb calls, TRBD1, cannot be checked with no DNA. Germline-derived CDR1 and CDR2 are SQVTM and ANQGSEA. This CDR3 region has 11 residues. CDR3 sequence: CSTGSGGELFF.

The chain joins TRBV6-2 or TRBV6-3 to TRBJ2-3. The CDR3 has 14 residues. The V gene's germline CDR1 is MNHEY and CDR2 SVGEGT. The CDR3 loop reads CASSWERGTDTQYF.

The genes are TRBV3-1 and TRBJ1-2. Germline loops: CDR1 LGHDT, CDR2 YNNKEL (reference sequence). This CDR3 comprises 12 residues. The CDR3 reads CASSPSSDGYTF.